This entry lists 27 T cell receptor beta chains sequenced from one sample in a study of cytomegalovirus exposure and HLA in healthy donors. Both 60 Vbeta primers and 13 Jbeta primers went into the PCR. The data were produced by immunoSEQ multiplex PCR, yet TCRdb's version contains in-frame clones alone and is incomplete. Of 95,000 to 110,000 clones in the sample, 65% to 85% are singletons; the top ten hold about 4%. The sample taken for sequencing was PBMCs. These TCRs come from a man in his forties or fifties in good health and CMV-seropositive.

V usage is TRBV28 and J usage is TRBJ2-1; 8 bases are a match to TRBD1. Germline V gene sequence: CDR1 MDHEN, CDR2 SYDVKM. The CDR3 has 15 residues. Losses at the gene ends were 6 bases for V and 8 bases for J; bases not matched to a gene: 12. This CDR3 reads CASRMYGGQDDEQFF. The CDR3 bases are TGTGCCAGCAGAATGTATGGGGGACAGGACGATGAGCAGTTCTTC.

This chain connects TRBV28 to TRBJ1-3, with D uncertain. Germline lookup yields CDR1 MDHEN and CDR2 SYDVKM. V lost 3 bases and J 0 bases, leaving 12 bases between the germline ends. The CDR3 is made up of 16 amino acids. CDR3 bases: TGTGCCAGCAGTTTGGATTTACAGAGCTCTGGAAACACCATATATTTT. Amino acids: CASSLDLQSSGNTIYF.

CDR3 sequence reads: CASSQEQGNYGYTF. In nucleotides, the CDR3 is TGTGCCAGCAGCCAAGAACAGGGGAACTATGGCTACACCTTC. The gene calls are TRBV4-2 and TRBJ1-2, with TRBD1 matching over 7 bases. The CDR3 covers 14 residues. Germline-derived CDR1 and CDR2 are LGHNA and YNFKEQ. The trim removed 0 bases at V and 2 bases at J, leaving 0 bases unmatched.

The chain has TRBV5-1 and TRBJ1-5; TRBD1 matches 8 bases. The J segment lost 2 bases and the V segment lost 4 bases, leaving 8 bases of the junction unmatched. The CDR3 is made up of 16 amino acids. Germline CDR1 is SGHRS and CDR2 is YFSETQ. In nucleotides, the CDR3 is TGCGCCAGCAGCCCGGAGGACAGGGCCGGCAATCAGCCCCAGCATTTT. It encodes CASSPEDRAGNQPQHF.

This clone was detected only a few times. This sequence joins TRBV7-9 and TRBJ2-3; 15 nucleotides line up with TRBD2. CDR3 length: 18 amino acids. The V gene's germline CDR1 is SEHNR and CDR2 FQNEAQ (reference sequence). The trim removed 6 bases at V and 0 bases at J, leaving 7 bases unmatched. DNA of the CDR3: TGTGCCAGCAGAAGGACTAGCGGGAGGGAATTAAGCACAGATACGCAGTATTTT. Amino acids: CASRRTSGRELSTDTQYF.

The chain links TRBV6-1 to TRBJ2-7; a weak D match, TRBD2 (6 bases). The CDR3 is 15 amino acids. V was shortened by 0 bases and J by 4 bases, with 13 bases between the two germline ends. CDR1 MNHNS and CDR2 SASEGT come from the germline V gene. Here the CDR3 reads CASSEAGIAAYEQYF. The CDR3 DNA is TGTGCCAGCAGTGAAGCGGGAATAGCGGCATACGAGCAGTACTTC.

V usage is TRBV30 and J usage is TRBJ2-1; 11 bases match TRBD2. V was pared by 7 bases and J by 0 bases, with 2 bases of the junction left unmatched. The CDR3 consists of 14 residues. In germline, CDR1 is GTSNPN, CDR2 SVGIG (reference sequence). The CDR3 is CASLAGDSYNEQFF. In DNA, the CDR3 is TGTGCCTCACTAGCGGGAGACTCCTACAATGAGCAGTTCTTC. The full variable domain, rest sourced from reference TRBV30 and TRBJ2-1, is SQTIHQWPATLVQPVGSPLSLECTVEGTSNPNLYWYRQAAGRGLQLLFYSVGIGQISSEVPQNLSASRPQDRQFILSSKKLLLSDSGFYLCASLAGDSYNEQFFGPGTRLTVL.

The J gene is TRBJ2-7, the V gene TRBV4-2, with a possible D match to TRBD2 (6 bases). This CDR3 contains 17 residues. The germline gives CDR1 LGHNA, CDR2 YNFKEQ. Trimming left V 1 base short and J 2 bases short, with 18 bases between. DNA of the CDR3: TGTGCCAGCAGCCAAGCTTTGGGGGGAGGTGAGGCCTACGAGCAGTACTTC. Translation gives CASSQALGGGEAYEQYF.

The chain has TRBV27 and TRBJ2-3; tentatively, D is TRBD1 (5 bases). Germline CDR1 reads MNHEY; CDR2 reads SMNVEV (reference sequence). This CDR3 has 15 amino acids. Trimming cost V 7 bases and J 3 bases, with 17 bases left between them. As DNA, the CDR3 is TGTGCCAGCAATACAGGATGGGGTGAAACAGATACGCAGTATTTT. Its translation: CASNTGWGETDTQYF.

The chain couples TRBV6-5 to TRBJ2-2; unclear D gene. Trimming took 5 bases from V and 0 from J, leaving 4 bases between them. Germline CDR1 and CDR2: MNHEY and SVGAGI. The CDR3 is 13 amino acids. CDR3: CASSPANTGELFF. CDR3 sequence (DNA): TGTGCCAGCAGTCCTGCGAACACCGGGGAGCTGTTTTTT.

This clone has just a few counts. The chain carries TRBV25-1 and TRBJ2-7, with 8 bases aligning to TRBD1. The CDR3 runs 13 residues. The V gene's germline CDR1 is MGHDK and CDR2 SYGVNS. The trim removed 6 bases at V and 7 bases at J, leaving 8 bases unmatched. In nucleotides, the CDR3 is TGTGCCAGCAGAGGACAGGGTTTGTGGGAGCAGTACTTC. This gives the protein CASRGQGLWEQYF.

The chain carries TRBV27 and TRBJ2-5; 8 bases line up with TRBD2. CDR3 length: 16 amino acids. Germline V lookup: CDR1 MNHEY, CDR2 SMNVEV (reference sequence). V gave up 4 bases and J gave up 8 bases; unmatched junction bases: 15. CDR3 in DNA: TGTGCCAGCAGTTCCCTTCAAGGGACTAGAGGGATAACCCAGTACTTC. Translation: CASSSLQGTRGITQYF.

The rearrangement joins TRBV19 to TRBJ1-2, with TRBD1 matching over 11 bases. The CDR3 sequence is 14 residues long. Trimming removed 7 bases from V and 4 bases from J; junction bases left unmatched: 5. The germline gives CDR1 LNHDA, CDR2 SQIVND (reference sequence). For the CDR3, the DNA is TGTGCCAGTAACGGACAGGGGGCAGGCTATGGCTACACCTTC. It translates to CASNGQGAGYGYTF.

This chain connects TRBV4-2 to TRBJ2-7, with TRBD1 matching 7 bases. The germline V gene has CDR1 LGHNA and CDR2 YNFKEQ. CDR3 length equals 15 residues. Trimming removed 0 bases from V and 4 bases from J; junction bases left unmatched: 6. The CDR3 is CASSQDIGTDYEQYF. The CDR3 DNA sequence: TGTGCCAGCAGCCAAGATATCGGGACAGATTACGAGCAGTACTTC.

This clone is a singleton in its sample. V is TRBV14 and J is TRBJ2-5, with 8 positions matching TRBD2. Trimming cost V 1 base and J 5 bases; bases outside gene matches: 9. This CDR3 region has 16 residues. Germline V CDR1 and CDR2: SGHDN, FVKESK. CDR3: CASSQVRGLAMETQYF. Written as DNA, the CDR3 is TGTGCCAGCAGCCAAGTAAGAGGACTAGCAATGGAGACCCAGTACTTC.

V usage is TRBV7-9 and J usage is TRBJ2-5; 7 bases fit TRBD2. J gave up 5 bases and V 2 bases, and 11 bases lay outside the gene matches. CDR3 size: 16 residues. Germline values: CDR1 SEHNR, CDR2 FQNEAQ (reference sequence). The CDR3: CASSLRGGRAGETQYF. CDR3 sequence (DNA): TGTGCCAGCAGCTTACGTGGCGGGAGAGCGGGGGAGACCCAGTACTTC. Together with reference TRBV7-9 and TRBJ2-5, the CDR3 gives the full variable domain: DTGVSQNPRHKITKRGQNVTFRCDPISEHNRLYWYRQTLGQGPEFLTYFQNEAQLEKSRLLSDRFSAERPKGSFSTLEIQRTEQGDSAMYLCASSLRGGRAGETQYFGPGTRLLVL.

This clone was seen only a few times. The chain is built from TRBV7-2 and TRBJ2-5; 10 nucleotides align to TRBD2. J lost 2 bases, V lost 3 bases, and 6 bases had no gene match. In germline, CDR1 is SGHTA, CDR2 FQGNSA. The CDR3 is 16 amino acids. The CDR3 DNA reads TGTGCCAGCAGCTTCTTCACTAGCGGGGCTCAAGAGACCCAGTACTTC. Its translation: CASSFFTSGAQETQYF.

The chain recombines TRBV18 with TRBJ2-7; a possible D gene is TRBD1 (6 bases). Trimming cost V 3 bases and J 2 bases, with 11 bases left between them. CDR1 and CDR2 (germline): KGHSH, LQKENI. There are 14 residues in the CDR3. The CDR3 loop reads CASSPDSPTYEQYF. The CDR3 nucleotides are TGTGCCAGCTCACCGGACAGTCCTACCTACGAGCAGTACTTC.

The CDR3 protein is CAGEGPRMDIQYF. CDR3 DNA sequence: TGTGCTGGGGAGGGGCCGAGGATGGACATTCAGTACTTC. The rearrangement uses TRBV30 and TRBJ2-4; 7 nucleotides match TRBD2. From germline, CDR1 is GTSNPN and CDR2 SVGIG (reference sequence). There are 13 residues in the CDR3.

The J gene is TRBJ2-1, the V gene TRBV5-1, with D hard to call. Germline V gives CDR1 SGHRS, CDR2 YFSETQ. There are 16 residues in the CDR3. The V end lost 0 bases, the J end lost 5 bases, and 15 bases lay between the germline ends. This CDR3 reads CASSLGAQTRDNEQFF. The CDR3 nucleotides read TGCGCCAGCAGCTTGGGGGCACAAACACGAGACAATGAGCAGTTCTTC.

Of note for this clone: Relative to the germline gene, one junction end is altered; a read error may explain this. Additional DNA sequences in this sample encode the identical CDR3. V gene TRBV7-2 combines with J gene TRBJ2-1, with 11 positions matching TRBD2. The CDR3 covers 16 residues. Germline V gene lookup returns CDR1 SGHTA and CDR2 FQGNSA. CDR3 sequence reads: CASSLAVTSGSNEQFF. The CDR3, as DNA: TGTGCCAGCAGCTTAGCGGTTACTAGCGGGAGTAATGAACAGTTCTTC.

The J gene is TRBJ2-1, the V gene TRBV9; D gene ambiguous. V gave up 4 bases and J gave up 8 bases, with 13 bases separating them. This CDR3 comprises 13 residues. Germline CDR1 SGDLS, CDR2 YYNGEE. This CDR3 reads CASSPPNEDEQFF. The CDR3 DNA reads TGTGCCAGCAGCCCCCCAAACGAGGATGAGCAGTTCTTC.

CDR3 bases: TGTGCCTGGAGTGTGGTACTAGCGGGAGCGAACAATGAGCAGTTCTTC. Amino acid sequence: CAWSVVLAGANNEQFF. The chain links TRBV30 to TRBJ2-1, with 11 bases identical to TRBD2. The germline CDR1 and CDR2 sequences are GTSNPN and SVGIG (reference sequence). The CDR3 is 16 amino acids. J lost 5 bases, V lost 0 bases, and 6 bases had no gene match.

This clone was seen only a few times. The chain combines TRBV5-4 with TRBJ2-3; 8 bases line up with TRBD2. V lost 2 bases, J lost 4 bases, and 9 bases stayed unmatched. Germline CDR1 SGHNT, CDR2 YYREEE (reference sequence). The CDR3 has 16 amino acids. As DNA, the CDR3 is TGTGCCAGCAGCTTTGAAGCGGGAGTAGGGGCAGATACGCAGTATTTT. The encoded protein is CASSFEAGVGADTQYF.

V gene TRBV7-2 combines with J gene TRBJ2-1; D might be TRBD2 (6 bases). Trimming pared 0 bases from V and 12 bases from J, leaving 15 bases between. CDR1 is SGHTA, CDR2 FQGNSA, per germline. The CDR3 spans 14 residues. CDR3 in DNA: TGTGCCAGCAGCTTAGCCCCCGGGAGCAAGGTGCAGTTCTTC. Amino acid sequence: CASSLAPGSKVQFF.

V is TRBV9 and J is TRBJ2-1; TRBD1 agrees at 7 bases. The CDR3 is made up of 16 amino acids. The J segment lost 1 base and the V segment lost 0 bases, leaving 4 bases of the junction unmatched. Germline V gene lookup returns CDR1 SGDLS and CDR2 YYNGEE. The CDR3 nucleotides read TGTGCCAGCAGCGTAGCCGGGACAGAGTCCTACAATGAGCAGTTCTTC. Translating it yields CASSVAGTESYNEQFF.

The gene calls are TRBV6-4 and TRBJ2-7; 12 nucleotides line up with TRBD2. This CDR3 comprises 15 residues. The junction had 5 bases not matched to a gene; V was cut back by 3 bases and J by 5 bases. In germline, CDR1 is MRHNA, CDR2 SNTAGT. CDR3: CASSERLAGVHEQYF. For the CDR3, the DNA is TGTGCCAGCAGTGAGAGACTAGCGGGAGTCCACGAGCAGTACTTC.